Presented here are 27 T cell receptor beta chains from one specimen sequenced in a study of technical replicates of blood from several donors. TCRdb's copy holds only in-frame clones and misses some; the assay was immunoSEQ multiplex PCR. The repertoire consists of fewer than 85,000 clones, with roughly 94% occurring once and the leading ten covering 0.2% to 0.3%. Sequences were obtained from T cells isolated from PBMCs. These receptors were obtained from a human donor in good health.

The rearrangement links TRBV6-1 to TRBJ2-2, with 14 bases that match TRBD2. CDR1 is MNHNS, CDR2 SASEGT, per germline. The CDR3 length is 17 residues. Trimming removed 5 bases from V and 7 bases from J; junction bases left unmatched: 9. In DNA, the CDR3 is TGTGCCAGCAGTAAAGGACTAGCGGGAGGAGGGAGCGGGGAGCTGTTTTTT. Protein sequence: CASSKGLAGGGSGELFF.

This sequence joins TRBV9 and TRBJ1-6, with 7 bases identical to TRBD1. Germline V gives CDR1 SGDLS, CDR2 YYNGEE. The V and J ends lost 2 bases and 5 bases, in that order; junction bases with no gene match: 7. CDR3 length: 16 amino acids. CDR3 in amino acids: CASSVFSQGDNSPLHF. The CDR3 bases are TGTGCCAGCAGCGTTTTCTCTCAGGGGGATAATTCACCCCTCCACTTT.

The chain joins TRBV10-1 to TRBJ2-2; 11 positions match TRBD1. The CDR3 runs 15 residues. The junction had 4 bases not matched to a gene; V was cut back by 6 bases and J by 4 bases. CDR1 and CDR2 from the germline V gene are WNHNN and SYGVQD (reference sequence). The CDR3 nucleotides are TGCGCCAGCAGAGGGGGACAGGGGGGCACCGGGGAGCTGTTTTTT. It yields the protein CASRGGQGGTGELFF.

The J gene is TRBJ1-5, the V gene TRBV6-1, with 8 bases lining up with TRBD1. The CDR3 totals 12 residues. The V and J ends lost 8 bases and 4 bases, in that order; junction bases with no gene match: 1. The germline gives CDR1 MNHNS, CDR2 SASEGT. The CDR3 DNA follows: TGTGCCAGCCGGACAGGGAATCAGCCCCAGCATTTT. It codes for CASRTGNQPQHF.

The chain has TRBV4-1 and TRBJ2-3; no clear D. The CDR3 is 12 residues long. The germline CDR1 and CDR2 sequences are MGHRA and YSYEKL. Trimming took off 5 bases at V and 4 bases at J, with 7 bases between the two ends. DNA of the CDR3: TGCGCCAGCAGCTATATCTCAGATACGCAGTATTTT. Protein: CASSYISDTQYF.

The chain combines TRBV6-1 with TRBJ2-7; D remains ambiguous. V was clipped by 3 bases and J by 7 bases, with 10 bases between them. From germline, CDR1 is MNHNS and CDR2 SASEGT. The CDR3 contains 12 residues. In nucleotides, the CDR3 is TGTGCCAGCAGTGAGTCTATAAGTGAGCAGTACTTC. Translating gives CASSESISEQYF.

The chain recombines TRBV5-1 with TRBJ1-1, with TRBD1 matching 8 bases. The V segment lost 5 bases and the J segment 2 bases; nucleotides outside the gene matches: 5. This CDR3 has 14 residues. Per germline, CDR1 SGHRS and CDR2 YFSETQ. For the CDR3, the DNA is TGCGCCAGCAGGCCAGGGGGCCTAAACACTGAAGCTTTCTTT. It translates to CASRPGGLNTEAFF.

The chain joins TRBV5-1 to TRBJ2-3; perhaps TRBD2 as D (5 bases). Trimming cost V 5 bases and J 2 bases, with 15 bases left between them. Germline V gene sequence: CDR1 SGHRS, CDR2 YFSETQ. The CDR3 length is 15 residues. CDR3 in DNA: TGCGCCAGCAGTGGGGAGCCCTCCCTCACAGATACGCAGTATTTT. This codes for CASSGEPSLTDTQYF. The complete variable domain, with remaining parts taken from reference TRBV5-1 and TRBJ2-3, reads KAGVTQTPRYLIKTRGQQVTLSCSPISGHRSVSWYQQTPGQGLQFLFEYFSETQRNKGNFPGRFSGRQFSNSRSEMNVSTLELGDSALYLCASSGEPSLTDTQYFGPGTRLTVL.

A single count supports this clone. The J gene is TRBJ2-1, the V gene TRBV19; no firm D call. The CDR3 length is 15 residues. The V and J ends lost 3 bases and 9 bases respectively, with 18 bases between them. The V gene's germline CDR1 is LNHDA and CDR2 SQIVND (reference sequence). The CDR3 loop reads CASSIRTSPSSEQFF. Written as DNA, the CDR3 is TGTGCCAGTAGTATTCGTACCTCACCTTCGAGTGAGCAGTTCTTC. The whole variable domain, filled in from reference TRBV19 and TRBJ2-1, reads DGGITQSPKYLFRKEGQNVTLSCEQNLNHDAMYWYRQDPGQGLRLIYYSQIVNDFQKGDIAEGYSVSREKKESFPLTVTSAQKNPTAFYLCASSIRTSPSSEQFFGPGTRLTVL.

The chain carries TRBV6-5 and TRBJ2-1; TRBD1 matches 7 bases. The J segment lost 11 bases and the V segment lost 4 bases, leaving 11 bases of the junction unmatched. This CDR3 comprises 14 residues. Germline CDR1 MNHEY, CDR2 SVGAGI. The CDR3 here is CASSSGQTSLKQFF. CDR3 in DNA: TGTGCCAGCAGTTCGGGACAGACAAGTTTGAAGCAGTTCTTC.

V is TRBV7-3 and J is TRBJ1-2, with D hard to call. The V end was cut by 3 bases, the J end by 3 bases, with 14 bases between. The CDR3 has 15 amino acids. Germline V CDR1 and CDR2: SGHTA, FQGTGA. CDR3 sequence reads: CASSFLGPADYGYTF. The CDR3 bases are TGTGCCAGCAGCTTCTTGGGCCCCGCTGACTATGGCTACACCTTC.

This chain connects TRBV19 to TRBJ1-5; the D is unclear. The V and J ends lost 5 bases and 3 bases respectively, with 11 bases between them. Germline CDR1 and CDR2: LNHDA and SQIVND (reference sequence). The CDR3 is made up of 14 amino acids. In DNA, the CDR3 is TGTGCCAGTAGTCTCCGACTCTACAATCAGCCCCAGCATTTT. It yields the protein CASSLRLYNQPQHF.

This chain links TRBV5-1 with TRBJ2-1; D is ambiguous. V dropped 6 bases and J dropped 0 bases, with 7 bases sitting between them. The V gene's germline CDR1 is SGHRS and CDR2 YFSETQ. The CDR3 is 13 residues long. CDR3 nucleotide sequence: TGCGCCAGCACTGGGCTCTCCTACAATGAGCAGTTCTTC. Amino acids: CASTGLSYNEQFF.

The rearrangement links TRBV5-8 to TRBJ2-4, with 9 bases fitting TRBD1. V lost 4 bases and J lost 6; bases outside the gene matches: 8. This CDR3 comprises 15 residues. The germline CDR1 and CDR2 sequences are SGHTS and YDEGEE. CDR3 sequence (DNA): TGTGCCAGCAGCCTAGGACAGGGGTTAAGAAACATTCAGTACTTC. Residues: CASSLGQGLRNIQYF.

The chain carries TRBV19 and TRBJ1-4; tentatively, D is TRBD1 (6 bases). Germline CDR1 reads LNHDA; CDR2 reads SQIVND (reference sequence). Trimming removed 7 bases at V and 8 bases at J, with 20 bases between. The CDR3 consists of 15 residues. This CDR3 reads CASTPRGGVLEKLFF. DNA of the CDR3: TGTGCCAGTACCCCGCGAGGGGGGGTACTCGAAAAACTGTTTTTT.

The chain carries TRBV9 and TRBJ2-3; 13 bases match TRBD2. V lost 3 bases, J lost 12 bases, and 7 bases stayed unmatched. CDR3 length equals 14 residues. Germline V gene lookup returns CDR1 SGDLS and CDR2 YYNGEE. This chain's CDR3 is CASSGGLAGALQYF. As DNA, the CDR3 is TGTGCCAGCAGCGGTGGACTAGCGGGGGCTCTCCAGTATTTT.

The V and J genes are TRBV2 and TRBJ2-3; 12 bases are shared with TRBD2. Trimming took 8 bases from V and 1 from J; bases not matched to a gene: 13. Germline V gene sequence: CDR1 SNHLY, CDR2 FYNNEI. The CDR3 covers 18 residues. The CDR3 protein is CASVLAGGLTQGTDTQYF. CDR3 DNA sequence: TGTGCCAGCGTGCTAGCGGGGGGGCTAACTCAAGGCACAGATACGCAGTATTTT.

The chain employs TRBV6-5 and TRBJ2-3, with TRBD2 identical over 9 bases. Per germline, CDR1 MNHEY and CDR2 SVGAGI. The V and J ends lost 8 bases and 4 bases, in that order; junction bases with no gene match: 1. This CDR3 region has 12 residues. The CDR3 sequence is CASAGGPDTQYF. CDR3 DNA sequence: TGTGCCAGCGCGGGGGGGCCAGATACGCAGTATTTT.

This sequence joins TRBV30 and TRBJ2-7; D unclear. The CDR3 loop spans 13 amino acids. Germline V gene sequence: CDR1 GTSNPN, CDR2 SVGIG (reference sequence). V was cut by 0 bases and J by 3 bases, with 9 bases left in between. The CDR3 sequence is CAWSVARFYEQYF. CDR3 sequence (DNA): TGTGCCTGGAGTGTAGCCAGGTTCTACGAGCAGTACTTC.

The V call is TRBV6-5, the J call TRBJ1-1; the D gene is possibly TRBD1 (5 bases). This CDR3 is 14 amino acids long. With 2 bases removed from V and 8 bases from J, the gap between germline ends came to 15 bases. Per the germline V gene, CDR1 is MNHEY and CDR2 is SVGAGI. In DNA form, the CDR3 reads TGTGCCAGCAGTTACGGGGGGACGCTCGGGGAAGCTTTCTTT. Translation: CASSYGGTLGEAFF.

V is TRBV19 and J is TRBJ1-6; D is perhaps TRBD1 (6 bases). Germline V lookup: CDR1 LNHDA, CDR2 SQIVND (reference sequence). This CDR3 is built from 17 residues. With 1 base removed from V and 1 base from J, the gap between germline ends came to 11 bases. The CDR3 region is CASSIAGARSYNSPLHF. The CDR3, as DNA: TGTGCCAGTAGTATAGCAGGGGCACGATCCTATAATTCACCCCTCCACTTT.

The genes are TRBV19 and TRBJ2-7, with 12 bases that match TRBD2. Trimming took 5 bases from V and 5 from J; bases not matched to a gene: 4. The CDR3 runs to 14 residues. CDR1 LNHDA and CDR2 SQIVND come from the germline V gene (reference sequence). The DNA for the CDR3 is TGTGCCAGTAGTCTAGCGGGAGGGCAAAACGAGCAGTACTTC. Translated, it gives CASSLAGGQNEQYF.

V usage is TRBV6-5 and J usage is TRBJ1-1, with D possibly TRBD1 on 6 matching bases. V gave up 0 bases and J gave up 5 bases, with 10 bases separating them. In germline, CDR1 is MNHEY, CDR2 SVGAGI. The CDR3 is made up of 14 amino acids. CDR3 sequence (DNA): TGTGCCAGCAGTTACTCGAAGAGGGGGACTGAAGCTTTCTTT. Translated: CASSYSKRGTEAFF.

This clone was seen a few times. V gene TRBV27 combines with J gene TRBJ1-1; 9 bases are a match to TRBD1. Germline V CDR1 and CDR2: MNHEY, SMNVEV (reference sequence). The CDR3 is 12 amino acids. V shed 5 bases and J 7 bases; nucleotides not matched to a gene: 2. CDR3 sequence reads: CASSPTGGEAFF. CDR3 bases: TGTGCCAGCAGTCCGACAGGGGGTGAAGCTTTCTTT.

The chain recombines TRBV15 with TRBJ1-1; no firm D call. Per the germline V gene, CDR1 is LNHNV and CDR2 is YYDKDF (reference sequence). There are 14 residues in the CDR3. V was shortened by 0 bases and J by 1 base, with 6 bases between the two germline ends. CDR3 protein: CATSRDPGNTEAFF. The CDR3 DNA is TGTGCCACCAGCAGAGATCCCGGGAACACTGAAGCTTTCTTT.

The chain combines TRBV5-1 with TRBJ1-4; D is perhaps TRBD1 (5 bases). Between the trimmed V and J ends, which lost 2 bases and 7 bases, there was a span of 9 bases. Germline assignment: CDR1 SGHRS and CDR2 YFSETQ. This CDR3 has 13 residues. CDR3 DNA: TGCGCCAGCAGCTTCCCAGGGTCTGAAAAACTGTTTTTT. This codes for CASSFPGSEKLFF.

The sample holds one count of this clone. The chain uses TRBV27 and TRBJ2-5, with D perhaps matching TRBD1 (5 bases). Germline V gene sequence: CDR1 MNHEY, CDR2 SMNVEV (reference sequence). Trimming pared 5 bases from V and 5 bases from J, leaving 15 bases between. CDR3 size: 14 residues. CDR3: CASSPAGIRETQYF. The CDR3 coding sequence is TGTGCCAGCAGTCCAGCAGGGATACGTGAGACCCAGTACTTC.